The 23 T cell receptor beta chains given below trace back to one sample, sequenced in a study of human T cells and chemical hapten exposure. Time point given: pre-sensitization, week 0. The treatment: therapeutic diphenylcyclopropenone sensitization with weekly scalp DPC. From the RACE reads, TCRdb called clonotypes with MiXCR, one entry per CDR3 protein. The sample holds some 300,000 distinct CDR3 sequences; 4.5% to 7% are singletons and the top ten take about 8.2%. This specimen was whole blood, taken in connection with sensitization to the hapten diphenylcyclopropenone (DPC). The receptors were sampled from a woman under 30 with alopecia areata. Some clones in this sample may be carry-over from other donors' samples.

This clonotype was picked up a small number of times. V usage is TRBV7-9 and J usage is TRBJ1-1; the D is unclear. There are 13 residues in the CDR3. V lost 5 bases and J lost 10, with 17 bases in between. Per the germline V gene, CDR1 is SEHNR and CDR2 is FQNEAQ (reference sequence). Here the CDR3 DNA reads TGTGCCAGCAGCCCCTGGACTCTTCTCGGAGCTTTCTTT. This translates into CASSPWTLLGAFF.

This clonotype was recorded many times. The chain couples TRBV2 to TRBJ1-1; D is undetermined. The CDR3 runs to 14 residues. Germline V gives CDR1 SNHLY, CDR2 FYNNEI. The V end was cut by 4 bases, the J end by 6 bases, with 15 bases between. The DNA of the CDR3 is TGTGCCAGCAGTGTTGCCAGCCTGGAGGCTGAAGCTTTCTTT. This gives the protein CASSVASLEAEAFF.

This clonotype was recorded many times. The chain carries TRBV11-3 and TRBJ2-2; 7 nucleotides line up with TRBD1. The CDR3 loop spans 15 amino acids. Losses at the gene ends were 5 bases for V and 0 bases for J; bases not matched to a gene: 3. Germline CDR1 and CDR2: SGHNT and YENEEA. CDR3 DNA sequence: TGTGCCAGCAGCCGACAGGGCACGAACACCGGGGAGCTGTTTTTT. Residues: CASSRQGTNTGELFF.

This clonotype was detected only a few times. This chain uses TRBV9 with TRBJ1-1; TRBD1 might be the D (5 bases). Trimming cost V 2 bases and J 8 bases, with 13 bases left between them. Germline CDR1 and CDR2: SGDLS and YYNGEE. The CDR3 sequence is 13 residues long. The CDR3 nucleotides are TGTGCCAGCAGCGTTATGTCGGGGCGGGAAGCTTTCTTT. Encoded protein: CASSVMSGREAFF.

The chain combines TRBV7-3 with TRBJ1-6; tentative D call: TRBD1 (6 bases). V lost 5 bases and J 13 bases, leaving 18 bases between the germline ends. CDR1 is SGHTA, CDR2 FQGTGA, per germline. CDR3 length: 14 residues. The CDR3 region is CASSTGTGGSPLHF. CDR3 bases: TGTGCCAGCAGCACAGGGACTGGAGGTTCGCCCCTCCACTTT.

This clonotype was seen many times. The CDR3 DNA sequence: TGTGCCAGCAGTGGGTTGAACTCCCTAAGCACAGATACGCAGTATTTT. It encodes CASSGLNSLSTDTQYF. The chain couples TRBV2 to TRBJ2-3; D is undetermined. Germline V lookup: CDR1 SNHLY, CDR2 FYNNEI. The CDR3 has 16 residues. The V gene lost 4 bases and the J gene lost 0 bases, with 14 bases spanning the gap.

This clonotype has ten or more counts. This sequence joins TRBV4-2 and TRBJ2-6; TRBD1 or TRBD2 may be the D gene (5 bases each). The CDR3 length is 16 residues. CDR1 is LGHNA and CDR2 is YNFKEQ in the germline V gene. Deletions cut 6 bases from V and 0 bases from J, with 12 bases between. CDR3 sequence (DNA): TGTGCCAGCAGTGGGGACGGATACTCTGGGGCCAACGTCCTGACTTTC. Translating it yields CASSGDGYSGANVLTF.

This clonotype was found many times. V is TRBV2 and J is TRBJ2-6, with D perhaps TRBD1 (5 bases). CDR1 SNHLY and CDR2 FYNNEI come from the germline V gene. CDR3 length: 16 residues. Trimming removed 5 bases at V and 0 bases at J, with 11 bases between. The CDR3 sequence is CASSSQGISGANVLTF. Written as DNA, the CDR3 is TGTGCCAGCAGTTCCCAGGGAATCTCTGGGGCCAACGTCCTGACTTTC.

This clonotype appeared many times. This rearrangement joins TRBV9 to TRBJ2-3; 16 bases agree with TRBD2. Trimming at V came to 3 bases and at J to 4 bases, leaving 8 bases not matched to a gene. Germline V CDR1 and CDR2: SGDLS, YYNGEE. The CDR3 is made up of 18 amino acids. The CDR3 DNA follows: TGTGCCAGCAGCGCGGGACTAGCGGGGGGGCATAGGGCAGATACGCAGTATTTT. It encodes CASSAGLAGGHRADTQYF. Filled out from reference TRBV9 and TRBJ2-3, the complete variable domain reads DSGVTQTPKHLITATGQRVTLRCSPRSGDLSVYWYQQSLDQGLQFLIQYYNGEERAKGNILERFSAQQFPDLHSELNLSSLELGDSALYFCASSAGLAGGHRADTQYFGPGTRLTVL.

This clonotype was detected many times. This rearrangement joins TRBV10-2 to TRBJ1-1, with D uncertain. The CDR3 has 17 residues. Germline CDR1 reads WSHSY; CDR2 reads SAAADI. V lost 2 bases and J lost 1, with 17 bases in between. The CDR3 sequence is CASSETGAMGQNTEAFF. For the CDR3, the DNA is TGCGCCAGCAGTGAGACGGGCGCTATGGGTCAGAACACTGAAGCTTTCTTT.

This clonotype appeared a few times. The chain links TRBV6-5 to TRBJ1-4, with D tentatively TRBD1 (5 bases). Germline V gene sequence: CDR1 MNHEY, CDR2 SVGAGI. This CDR3 is built from 15 residues. Trimming took off 3 bases at V and 7 bases at J, with 15 bases between the two ends. The CDR3 bases are TGTGCCAGCAGTTATTCGCCAGGGCAAGGTGAAAAACTGTTTTTT. Translation: CASSYSPGQGEKLFF.

A few counts support this clonotype. The CDR3 DNA reads TGCGCCAGCAGCCAAGGGGGGCACCCCCGGAACACCGGGGAGCTGTTTTTT. It yields the protein CASSQGGHPRNTGELFF. This chain links TRBV4-3 with TRBJ2-2; D is perhaps TRBD1 (6 bases). Per germline, CDR1 LGHNA and CDR2 YSLEER. V was cut by 1 base and J by 1 base, with 13 bases left in between. This CDR3 spans 17 amino acids.

The chain recombines TRBV5-3 with TRBJ2-5, with no clear D. TRBV5-3 is sorted into the ORF group, with uncertain function. Trimming pared 1 base from V and 3 bases from J, leaving 16 bases between. The CDR3 is 16 residues long. The CDR3 loop is CARSLTTYRDEETQYF. CDR3 nucleotide sequence: TGTGCCAGAAGCTTGACAACATACAGAGATGAAGAGACCCAGTACTTC.

This clonotype has ten or more counts. The CDR3 reads CASSDIGSGANVLTF. The CDR3 nucleotides read TGTGCCAGCTCAGATATTGGCTCTGGGGCCAACGTCCTGACTTTC. The V call is TRBV18, the J call TRBJ2-6; D ambiguous. V was pared by 5 bases and J by 0 bases, with 8 bases between. CDR3 length: 15 amino acids. Germline V gene sequence: CDR1 KGHSH, CDR2 LQKENI.

The V gene is TRBV28, the J gene TRBJ1-1; D gene ambiguous. Germline V lookup: CDR1 MDHEN, CDR2 SYDVKM. The CDR3 contains 14 residues. V lost 2 bases, J lost 4 bases, and 11 bases lay in between. The CDR3 sequence: CASSLEEFGTEAFF. DNA for the CDR3: TGTGCCAGCAGTTTAGAGGAGTTTGGCACTGAAGCTTTCTTT.

This clonotype showed up many times. The chain employs TRBV20-1 and TRBJ1-5; D gene ambiguous. Trimming cost V 0 bases and J 1 base, with 7 bases left between them. This CDR3 contains 14 residues. The V gene's germline CDR1 is DFQATT and CDR2 SNEGSKA (reference sequence). The CDR3 nucleotides read TGCAGTGCTAGAGATCCCCTAAGCAATCAGCCCCAGCATTTT. It specifies CSARDPLSNQPQHF.

This clonotype was seen many times. The rearrangement uses TRBV5-1 and TRBJ2-5; 10 positions match TRBD1. From germline, CDR1 is SGHRS and CDR2 YFSETQ. The CDR3 has 16 amino acids. With 0 bases clipped from V and 3 bases from J, the junction kept 5 bases outside the gene matches. The CDR3 DNA follows: TGCGCCAGCAGCTTGGACCCGGGACAGGGGAAAGAGACCCAGTACTTC. This encodes CASSLDPGQGKETQYF.

This clonotype was seen at least ten times. The chain links TRBV5-6 to TRBJ1-5; 7 nucleotides agree with TRBD1. This CDR3 contains 14 residues. The germline V gene has CDR1 SGHDT and CDR2 YYEEEE. Trimming cost V 4 bases and J 7 bases; bases outside gene matches: 8. The CDR3 reads CASSLRQGGQPQHF. In DNA, the CDR3 is TGTGCCAGCAGCCTCCGACAGGGAGGCCAGCCCCAGCATTTT.

This clonotype turned up a few times. The chain employs TRBV24-1 and TRBJ1-5; D unclear. The germline V gene encodes CDR1 KGHDR and CDR2 SFDVKD. The CDR3 consists of 13 residues. Trimming stripped 8 bases from V and 1 base from J, with 8 bases between. CDR3 in amino acids: CATTAGSNQPQHF. CDR3 nucleotide sequence: TGTGCCACCACGGCGGGCAGCAATCAGCCCCAGCATTTT.

The chain is built from TRBV7-2 and TRBJ1-1, with a possible D match to TRBD1 (6 bases). This CDR3 region has 14 residues. The germline V gene has CDR1 SGHTA and CDR2 FQGNSA. V was cut by 5 bases and J by 5 bases, with 15 bases left in between. The DNA for the CDR3 is TGTGCCAGCAGCCCATACACAGGGAGAACTGAAGCTTTCTTT. Translating it yields CASSPYTGRTEAFF.

V gene TRBV6-5 combines with J gene TRBJ1-3, with D hard to call. Trimming took 2 bases from V and 4 from J, leaving 12 bases between them. This CDR3 spans 15 amino acids. From germline, CDR1 is MNHEY and CDR2 SVGAGI. The CDR3 spells CASSYREDLGNTIYF. DNA for the CDR3: TGTGCCAGCAGTTACCGCGAGGATTTAGGAAACACCATATATTTT.

The chain uses TRBV20-1 and TRBJ2-7; D is ambiguous. The CDR3 extends over 11 amino acids. Trimming pared 4 bases from V and 2 bases from J, leaving 6 bases between. The germline V gene encodes CDR1 DFQATT and CDR2 SNEGSKA (reference sequence). The DNA for the CDR3 is TGCAGTGCTACAAAAGCCTACGAGCAGTACTTC. Translating it yields CSATKAYEQYF.

The chain recombines TRBV6-1 with TRBJ1-2; a possible D gene is TRBD1 (5 bases). Germline V gives CDR1 MNHNS, CDR2 SASEGT. V lost 2 bases, J lost 4 bases, and 11 bases lay in between. This CDR3 contains 14 residues. The CDR3 nucleotides read TGTGCCAGCAGTGAATTCGAGGGACCCTATGGCTACACCTTC. This encodes CASSEFEGPYGYTF.